Presented here are 9 T cell receptor beta chains from one specimen sequenced in a study of T-cell reconstitution after alpha-beta-depleted transplantation in children. Molecular barcoding with unique molecular identifiers was used for the TCRbeta library. TCRdb re-derived calls from the PCR reads in MiXCR, one entry per CDR3 protein. The sample records roughly 100,000 distinct CDR3 sequences, approximately 6% being singletons. Specimen: PBMCs, mostly from graft donor cells, collected 60 days after TCRalphabeta/CD19-depleted stem cell transplant. These receptors came from a female patient aged 2-9 years who had a stem cell transplant for Fanconi anemia, so the T cells may come from the graft donor.

This clonotype appeared many times. CDR3 bases: TGTGCCAGCAGTTTCGACAGTTACAATGAGCAGTTCTTC. It translates to CASSFDSYNEQFF. The V and J genes are TRBV12-3 or TRBV12-4 and TRBJ2-1, with a weak D call TRBD1 (5 bases). Trimming shortened V by 3 bases and J by 4 bases, and 7 bases separated the two germline ends. CDR3 size: 13 residues.

This clonotype was picked up many times. J is TRBJ1-3 and V is TRBV5-1; the match to TRBD1 covers 9 bases. CDR1 is SGHRS, CDR2 YFSETQ, per germline. The CDR3 is made up of 16 amino acids. After removal of 4 bases from V and 2 bases from J, the junction contained 7 bases not matched to a gene. CDR3: CASSRTGEDTGNTIYF. The CDR3 DNA reads as TGCGCCAGCAGCAGGACAGGGGAAGACACTGGAAACACCATATATTTT.

Many counts were recorded for this clonotype. The chain links TRBV12-3 or TRBV12-4 to TRBJ2-4; no reliable D call. The CDR3 extends over 11 amino acids. Deletions cut 5 bases from V and 9 bases from J, with 8 bases between. DNA of the CDR3: TGTGCCAGCAGTCGGATCAGCATTCAGTACTTC. It is translated as CASSRISIQYF.

This clonotype showed up just a few times. The chain uses TRBV7-2 and TRBJ2-7; unclear D gene. The CDR3 runs to 11 residues. With 5 bases removed from V and 7 bases from J, the gap between germline ends came to 9 bases. Germline V CDR1 and CDR2: SGHTA, FQGNSA. CDR3 loop: CASSPLREQYF. CDR3 sequence (DNA): TGTGCCAGCAGCCCTCTACGGGAGCAGTACTTC. Filled out from reference TRBV7-2 and TRBJ2-7, the complete variable domain reads GAGVSQSPSNKVTEKGKDVELRCDPISGHTALYWYRQSLGQGLEFLIYFQGNSAPDKSGLPSDRFSAERTGGSVSTLTIQRTQQEDSAVYLCASSPLREQYFGPGTRLTVT.

In its sample, this clonotype was seen many times. The chain recombines TRBV25-1 with TRBJ2-5; 9 bases map to TRBD1. The V and J ends lost 7 bases and 5 bases, in that order; junction bases with no gene match: 8. The CDR3 sequence is 14 residues long. CDR1 and CDR2 from the germline V gene are MGHDK and SYGVNS. The CDR3 protein is CASKSRTGVETQYF. CDR3 DNA: TGTGCCAGCAAAAGTCGGACAGGGGTGGAGACCCAGTACTTC. Full variable domain (rest looked up from reference TRBV25-1 and TRBJ2-5): EADIYQTPRYLVIGTGKKITLECSQTMGHDKMYWYQQDPGMELHLIHYSYGVNSTEKGDLSSESTVSRIRTEHFPLTLESARPSHTSQYLCASKSRTGVETQYFGPGTRLLVL.

This clonotype came up many times. This sequence joins TRBV12-3 or TRBV12-4 and TRBJ2-7; D may be TRBD1 (7 bases). V was pared by 7 bases and J by 6 bases, with 28 bases between. The CDR3 runs to 17 residues. In nucleotides, the CDR3 is TGTGCCAGCACCTCGGCCTTCAGGGGGGCCCTCTCGGGCGAGCAGTACTTC. It is translated as CASTSAFRGALSGEQYF.

This clonotype has ten or more counts. CDR3 DNA: TGTGCCATCAGTGAAAAGGGGTCACCCCTCCACTTT. Translating it yields CAISEKGSPLHF. The J gene is TRBJ1-6, the V gene TRBV10-3; tentatively, D is TRBD1 (5 bases). Trimming left V 3 bases short and J 10 bases short, with 7 bases between. Per the germline V gene, CDR1 is ENHRY and CDR2 is SYGVKD. The CDR3 sequence is 12 residues long.

This clonotype was seen a handful of times. V usage is TRBV4-1 and J usage is TRBJ2-1, with a possible D match to TRBD2 (5 bases). The germline CDR1 and CDR2 sequences are MGHRA and YSYEKL. The CDR3 has 15 residues. V was pared by 2 bases and J by 3 bases, with 11 bases between. CDR3 amino acids: CASSQSPSSYNEQFF. The CDR3 DNA reads TGCGCCAGCAGCCAATCCCCTAGCAGCTACAATGAGCAGTTCTTC.

The chain links TRBV12-3 or TRBV12-4 to TRBJ2-7; TRBD2 matches at 12 bases. The junction had 4 bases not matched to a gene; V was cut back by 3 bases and J by 1 base. CDR3 length: 16 residues. The CDR3 region is CASSFQTSGSSYEQYF. Here the CDR3 DNA reads TGTGCCAGCAGTTTCCAGACTAGCGGGAGTTCCTACGAGCAGTACTTC.